This paragraph covers one TCR beta chain sequence. The data originate from a study of early T cells in non-severe SARS-CoV-2 infection. Overall study context: Sequencing input comprised bulk RNA from unsorted whole blood; chain pairing was not available.

The CDR3 is made up of 15 amino acids. Trimming removed 3 bases at V and 2 bases at J, with 15 bases between. CDR1 and CDR2 from the germline V gene are SGDLS and YYNGEE. In the library, individual cDNA molecules carried attached unique molecular identifiers. TCRdb fed the 5' RACE reads into MiXCR, producing one record per CDR3 protein. The repertoire has 59,000 or so distinct CDR3 sequences, around 13% of them found once; the top ten carry about 1.3%. The source of this sequence is an adult who was a healthcare worker with PCR-confirmed SARS-CoV-2 infection or an uninfected control (not recorded which). This chain connects TRBV9 to TRBJ2-7; tentatively, D is TRBD1 or TRBD2 (6 bases each). The source was whole blood, collected at baseline. The CDR3 region has the DNA TGTGCCAGCAGCGAGGGGGACTTATCGCCCTACGAGCAGTACTTC. Amino acid sequence: CASSEGDLSPYEQYF.